Listed below are T cell receptor beta chains from one sample, sequenced in a study of blood T cell repertoires in COVID-19. Produced via immunoSEQ multiplex PCR; TCRdb's table is partial and in-frame only. The data contain fewer than 35,000 clones, around 90% of them singletons. The specimen was peripheral blood. These receptors were taken from a man in his fifties or sixties with active COVID-19. Each CDR3 is given with its conserved first and last residue. The D gene is left open where the match is weak. Part of the rows lack a size; the others show once, few, many or a class for expanded clones.

len	abundance	v_gene	d_gene	j_gene	CDR3nt	CDR3aa
18	-	TRBV4-1	TRBD1	TRBJ1-5	TGCGCCAGCAGCCCCCGGACAGGGGGGATTAATAGCAATCAGCCCCAGCATTTT	CASSPRTGGINSNQPQHF
14	few	TRBV29-1	TRBD2	TRBJ2-7	TGCAGCGAGGGACTAGCGGCAACTACCTACGAGCAGTACTTC	CSEGLAATTYEQYF
15	-	TRBV7-8	TRBD1	TRBJ1-1	TGTGCCAGCAGCACGACAGGGGGCTGGGACACTGAAGCTTTCTTT	CASSTTGGWDTEAFF
15	-	TRBV19	-	TRBJ2-2	TGTGCCAGTAGAGCCGGGAATCGGAACACCGGGGAGCTGTTTTTT	CASRAGNRNTGELFF
13	-	TRBV5-1	-	TRBJ2-3	TGCGCCAGCAGCTTGTCGGGCACAGATACGCAGTATTTT	CASSLSGTDTQYF
14	once	TRBV18	-	TRBJ2-5	TGTGCCAGCTCACGGGTAGCGCAACAAGAGACCCAGTACTTC	CASSRVAQQETQYF
17	-	TRBV4-3	TRBD1	TRBJ2-2	TGCGCCAGCAGCCAAGATCCGAAGGGACAGGGAACCGGGGAGCTGTTTTTT	CASSQDPKGQGTGELFF
15	-	TRBV7-7	TRBD1	TRBJ2-5	TGTGCCAGCAGCCGGGACAGGGGGCGCGGAGAGACCCAGTACTTC	CASSRDRGRGETQYF
17	-	TRBV11-2	TRBD2	TRBJ2-3	TGTGCCAGCAGCCTCCTCACTAGCGGGGTTAGCACAGATACGCAGTATTTT	CASSLLTSGVSTDTQYF
15	-	TRBV7-2	TRBD1	TRBJ2-5	TGTGCCAGCAGCTTCCACAGGGGGCCCAGGGAGACCCAGTACTTC	CASSFHRGPRETQYF
13	-	TRBV11-3	-	TRBJ1-1	TGTGCCAGCAGCCAGCTAGAGGCCCCGACCGCTTTCTTT	CASSQLEAPTAFF
12	once	TRBV7-2	-	TRBJ2-4	TGTGCCAGCAGTACTGGCAAAAACATTCAGTACTTC	CASSTGKNIQYF
14	-	TRBV2	-	TRBJ1-1	TGTGCCAGCAGTGAGTTAGGGGTAGAGCTTAAAGCTTTCTTT	CASSELGVELKAFF
15	-	TRBV24-1	-	TRBJ2-2	TGTGCCACCAGTGATTTCGCAGGGGTCACCGGGGAGCTGTTTTTT	CATSDFAGVTGELFF
17	-	TRBV2	TRBD2	TRBJ2-1	TGTGCCAGCAGTCCCGGGACTAGCGGGGGGGCCTACAATGAGCAGTTCTTC	CASSPGTSGGAYNEQFF
15	few	TRBV11-3	-	TRBJ1-2	TGTGCCAGCAGCCCGGGGGGGGGCGTTAACTATGGCTACACCTTC	CASSPGGGVNYGYTF
13	-	TRBV2	-	TRBJ2-1	TGTGCCAGCATCCTTTTCCCCGGCAATGAGCAGTTCTTC	CASILFPGNEQFF
15	-	TRBV11-3	TRBD2	TRBJ2-1	TGTGCCAGCAGTCCGGGGGGGGCCAACAACAATGAGCAGTTCTTC	CASSPGGANNNEQFF
12	-	TRBV29-1	-	TRBJ1-2	TGCAGCGTTGAGTCGGGTCTCTATGGCTACACCTTC	CSVESGLYGYTF
14	-	TRBV27	-	TRBJ1-2	TGTGCCAGCAGTCCTCGAGGATCTAACTATGGCTACACCTTC	CASSPRGSNYGYTF
14	-	TRBV11-2	-	TRBJ1-1	TGTGCCAGCAGCTTGGCAGGACAGAACACTGAAGCTTTCTTT	CASSLAGQNTEAFF
14	-	TRBV5-4	-	TRBJ1-2	TGTGCCAGCACCCCCAGAGACTCGATATATGGCTACACCTTC	CASTPRDSIYGYTF
15	-	TRBV7-2	TRBD1	TRBJ2-2	TGTGCCAGCAGCCCGTGGACAGGGGGCCACGGGGAGCTGTTTTTT	CASSPWTGGHGELFF
14	-	TRBV30	-	TRBJ2-1	TGTGCCTGGATCCCCGGGGGGCCGTACAATGAGCAGTTCTTC	CAWIPGGPYNEQFF
15	-	TRBV11-2	-	TRBJ2-5	TGTGCCAGCAGCTTAACGCAGGGGAGTAGGGAGACCCAGTACTTC	CASSLTQGSRETQYF
15	-	TRBV7-3	TRBD2	TRBJ2-1	TGTGCCAGCAGCACAAGCGGGGGGCTCTACAATGAGCAGTTCTTC	CASSTSGGLYNEQFF
13	-	TRBV10-3	-	TRBJ1-1	TGTGCCATCATTGGACAGCTGAACACTGAAGCTTTCTTT	CAIIGQLNTEAFF
14	-	TRBV5-1	-	TRBJ2-7	TGCGCCAGCAGCGCCACAGGGCCCTACTACGAGCAGTACTTC	CASSATGPYYEQYF
15	once	TRBV7-9	-	TRBJ1-1	TGTGCCAGCAGCTTATCGGCAGGCCCCGCCGCTGAAGCTTTCTTT	CASSLSAGPAAEAFF
14	-	TRBV6-5	-	TRBJ2-2	TGTGCCAGCCACGACCAGGGCGGCACCGGGGAGCTGTTTTTT	CASHDQGGTGELFF
12	once	TRBV18	TRBD1	TRBJ2-3	TGTGCCAGCACAGGGGACACAGATACGCAGTATTTT	CASTGDTDTQYF
14	-	TRBV11-3	TRBD1	TRBJ2-4	TGTGCCAGCACCGAGATAGGGGGCGGAAACATTCAGTACTTC	CASTEIGGGNIQYF
14	-	TRBV10-3	-	TRBJ2-1	TGTGCCATCACCCTATCACCTAGCCTCAATGAGCAGTTCTTC	CAITLSPSLNEQFF
16	-	TRBV4-2	-	TRBJ1-2	TGTGCCAGCAGCCAAGGCACCTGGGGAGGGGGGTATGGCTACACCTTC	CASSQGTWGGGYGYTF
15	-	TRBV5-1	-	TRBJ2-5	TGCGCCAGCAGCTTGGGTGACAGTACCCAAGAGACCCAGTACTTC	CASSLGDSTQETQYF
16	once	TRBV5-1	TRBD2	TRBJ2-3	TGCGCCAGCAGCCGAAGTTTAGCGGGGATCTCAGATACGCAGTATTTT	CASSRSLAGISDTQYF
13	-	TRBV6-5	-	TRBJ1-2	TGTGCCAGCCGTCCGACGGGAAACTATGGCTACACCTTC	CASRPTGNYGYTF
13	-	TRBV12-3/TRBV12-4	-	TRBJ2-5	TGTGCCAGCAGTTTCGTGGGGCGTGAGACCCAGTACTTC	CASSFVGRETQYF
15	-	TRBV9	TRBD1	TRBJ1-4	TGTGCCAGCAGCTCGACAGGGGTACCTAATGAAAAACTGTTTTTT	CASSSTGVPNEKLFF
14	-	TRBV30	TRBD1	TRBJ2-1	TGTGCCTGCCCGGGACAGGGAAGCTACAATGAGCAGTTCTTC	CACPGQGSYNEQFF
15	once	TRBV11-3	TRBD1	TRBJ1-2	TGTGCCAGCAGCCTCGGGGGACAGGGGGGCTATGGCTACACCTTC	CASSLGGQGGYGYTF
13	-	TRBV28	-	TRBJ1-4	TGTGCCAGCAGTTTCGGGGGACGGGAAAAACTGTTTTTT	CASSFGGREKLFF
16	-	TRBV9	TRBD2	TRBJ2-3	TGTGCCAGCAGCGTAGCGGGCGGGGGTCTCGCAGATACGCAGTATTTT	CASSVAGGGLADTQYF
16	-	TRBV6-2/TRBV6-3	-	TRBJ2-7	TGTGCCAGCAGTTACTCCCACCGAGATGGTTTGGACGAGCAGTACTTC	CASSYSHRDGLDEQYF
14	-	TRBV10-1	-	TRBJ1-4	TGCGCCAGCAGTCCCACAGGAGGGGATGAAAAACTGTTTTTT	CASSPTGGDEKLFF
17	-	TRBV7-6	-	TRBJ1-3	TGTGCCAGCAGCTTAGCGCTAGGGACAAAATCTGGAAACACCATATATTTT	CASSLALGTKSGNTIYF
14	-	TRBV11-2	-	TRBJ2-3	TGTGCCAGCAGCTCTAGAGGGCTGTTAGATACGCAGTATTTT	CASSSRGLLDTQYF
16	few	TRBV5-4	TRBD2	TRBJ2-2	TGTGCCAGCAGCTTTGGCGGGGGATCGTGGACCGGGGAGCTGTTTTTT	CASSFGGGSWTGELFF
13	-	TRBV18	-	TRBJ2-7	TGTGCCAGCTCACGAGGGAGCCCCTACGAGCAGTACTTC	CASSRGSPYEQYF
16	-	TRBV24-1	TRBD1	TRBJ1-5	TGTGCCACCTCTCGGTCGACAGGGCCTTTTGATCAGCCCCAGCATTTT	CATSRSTGPFDQPQHF
16	-	TRBV14	-	TRBJ1-6	TGTGCCAGCAGCCAAGCTCGGCCGGGGTACGGTTCACCCCTCCACTTT	CASSQARPGYGSPLHF
13	-	TRBV10-3	TRBD1	TRBJ1-2	TGTGCCATCAGTGAAGACAGGGTTGTCGGCTACACCTTC	CAISEDRVVGYTF
15	once	TRBV29-1	TRBD1	TRBJ2-5	TGCAGCGTTGAAGAGGACAGGGGGCGATCGGAGACCCAGTACTTC	CSVEEDRGRSETQYF
13	-	TRBV2	-	TRBJ1-5	TGTGCCAGCATCGACAGTATCAATCAGCCCCAGCATTTT	CASIDSINQPQHF
14	-	TRBV6-6	-	TRBJ1-2	TGTGCCAGCAGTTCCCCGGGGGGGGGCGATGGCTACACCTTC	CASSSPGGGDGYTF
15	-	TRBV11-3	-	TRBJ1-6	TGTGCCAGCAGCTTAGGCGGGGCAAATAATTCACCCCTCCACTTT	CASSLGGANNSPLHF
16	-	TRBV29-1	TRBD1	TRBJ1-1	TGCAGCGTTACGAGGGGGGACAGGGAACTGAACACTGAAGCTTTCTTT	CSVTRGDRELNTEAFF